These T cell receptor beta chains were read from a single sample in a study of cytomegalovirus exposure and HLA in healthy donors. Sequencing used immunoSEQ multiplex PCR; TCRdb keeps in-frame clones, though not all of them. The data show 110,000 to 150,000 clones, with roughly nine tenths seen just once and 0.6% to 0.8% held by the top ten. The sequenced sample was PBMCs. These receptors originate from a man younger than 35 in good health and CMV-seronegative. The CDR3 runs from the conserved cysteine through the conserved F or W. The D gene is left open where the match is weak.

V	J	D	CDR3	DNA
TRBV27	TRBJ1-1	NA	CASSLGAGDPEAFF	TGTGCCAGCAGTTTAGGGGCAGGGGACCCTGAAGCTTTCTTT
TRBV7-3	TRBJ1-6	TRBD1	CASSFDRDTPLHF	TGTGCCAGCAGCTTCGACAGGGACACACCCCTCCACTTT
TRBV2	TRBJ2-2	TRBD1	CASSPTGVTGELFF	TGTGCCAGCAGCCCCACAGGGGTCACCGGGGAGCTGTTTTTT
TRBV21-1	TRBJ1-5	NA	CASSKACCRDIFQPQHF	TGTGCCAGCAGCAAAGCTTGCTGTCGGGACATTTTTCAGCCCCAGCATTTT
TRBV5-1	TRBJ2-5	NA	CASSLRTDQETQYF	TGCGCCAGCAGCTTGCGTACAGACCAAGAGACCCAGTACTTC
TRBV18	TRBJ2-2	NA	CASSPHPPSGAGELFF	TGTGCCAGCTCACCACACCCACCTTCGGGGGCCGGGGAGCTGTTTTTT
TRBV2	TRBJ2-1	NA	CASRQAGWTYNEQFF	TGTGCCAGCAGGCAGGCGGGATGGACCTACAATGAGCAGTTCTTC
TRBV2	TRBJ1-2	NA	CASFSRSYGYTF	TGTGCCAGCTTTTCTAGGAGCTATGGCTACACCTTC
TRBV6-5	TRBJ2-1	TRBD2	CASSLGGSFYNEQFF	TGTGCCAGCAGTTTGGGAGGGTCTTTTTACAATGAGCAGTTCTTC
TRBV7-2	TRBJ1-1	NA	CASSPSGVLGTEAFF	TGTGCCAGCAGCCCGTCCGGGGTGTTGGGCACTGAAGCTTTCTTT
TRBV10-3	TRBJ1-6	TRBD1	CAISPTGVGDNSPLHF	TGTGCCATCAGTCCAACAGGGGTCGGGGATAATTCACCCCTCCACTTT
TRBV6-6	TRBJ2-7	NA	CASSYFSQGGSYEQYF	TGTGCCAGCAGTTACTTTTCCCAGGGGGGATCCTACGAGCAGTACTTC
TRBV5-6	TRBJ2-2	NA	CASIAGTGTGELFF	TGTGCCAGCATCGCGGGGACCGGAACCGGGGAGCTGTTTTTT
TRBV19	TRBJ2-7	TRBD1	CASSRDSAYEQYF	TGTGCCAGTAGTAGGGACAGCGCCTACGAGCAGTACTTC